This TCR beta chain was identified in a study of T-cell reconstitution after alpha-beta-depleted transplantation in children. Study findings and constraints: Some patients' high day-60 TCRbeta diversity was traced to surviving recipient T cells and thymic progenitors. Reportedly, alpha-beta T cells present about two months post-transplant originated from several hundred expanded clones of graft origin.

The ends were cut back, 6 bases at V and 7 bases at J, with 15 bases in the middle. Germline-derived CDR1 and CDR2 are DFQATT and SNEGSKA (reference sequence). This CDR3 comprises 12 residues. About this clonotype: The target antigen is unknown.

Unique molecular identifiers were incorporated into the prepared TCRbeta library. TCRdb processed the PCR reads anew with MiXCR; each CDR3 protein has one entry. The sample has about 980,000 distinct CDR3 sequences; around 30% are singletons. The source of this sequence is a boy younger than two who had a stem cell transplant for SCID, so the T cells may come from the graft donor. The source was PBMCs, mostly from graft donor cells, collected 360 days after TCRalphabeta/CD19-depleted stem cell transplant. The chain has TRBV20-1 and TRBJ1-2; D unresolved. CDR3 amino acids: CSANRAAGGYTF. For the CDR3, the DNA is TGCAGTGCCAACCGGGCCGCGGGTGGCTACACCTTC.